These 29 T cell receptor beta chains were all obtained from the same sample, sequenced in a study of blood T cell repertoires in COVID-19. Profiling relied on immunoSEQ multiplex PCR, and the TCRdb table lists in-frame clones only, not all of them. The data contain around 150,000 clones, about four fifths of them seen just once; the ten biggest clones take up around 13%. Specimen: peripheral blood. The receptors were sampled from a woman older than 75 with acute or convalescent COVID-19.

The V gene is TRBV6-4, the J gene TRBJ1-5; D is unresolved. The CDR3 length is 13 residues. The germline V gene encodes CDR1 MRHNA and CDR2 SNTAGT. Trimming took off 6 bases at V and 0 bases at J, with 6 bases between the two ends. CDR3 in amino acids: CASRDRSNQPQHF. CDR3 coding DNA: TGTGCCAGCAGGGACCGTAGCAATCAGCCCCAGCATTTT.

V usage is TRBV28 and J usage is TRBJ1-3; 7 positions agree with TRBD1. CDR3 size: 14 residues. Germline V lookup: CDR1 MDHEN, CDR2 SYDVKM. The J segment lost 4 bases and the V segment lost 6 bases, leaving 6 bases of the junction unmatched. The CDR3 sequence: CASSSGGTGNTIYF. CDR3 coding DNA: TGTGCCAGCAGCTCAGGGGGAACGGGAAACACCATATATTTT.

The chain uses TRBV5-6 and TRBJ2-3, with D perhaps TRBD1 (6 bases). There are 15 residues in the CDR3. In germline, CDR1 is SGHDT, CDR2 YYEEEE. Trimming removed 2 bases from V and 3 bases from J, with 13 bases in between. CDR3 in amino acids: CASSFWTEYTDTQYF. The CDR3 DNA sequence: TGTGCCAGCAGCTTTTGGACAGAGTATACAGATACGCAGTATTTT.

The V call is TRBV10-2, the J call TRBJ2-7; D is possibly TRBD1 (6 bases). Germline lookup yields CDR1 WSHSY and CDR2 SAAADI. V dropped 7 bases and J dropped 0 bases, with 13 bases sitting between them. This CDR3 contains 14 residues. CDR3 in amino acids: CASNPQGISYEQYF. The CDR3, as DNA: TGCGCCAGCAACCCACAGGGCATCTCCTACGAGCAGTACTTC.

The chain recombines TRBV6-6 with TRBJ2-7; weak D call: TRBD2 (5 bases). Germline V gives CDR1 MNHNY, CDR2 SVGAGI (reference sequence). CDR3 length: 17 amino acids. Trimming removed 5 bases from V and 5 bases from J, with 25 bases in between. CDR3 residues: CASSPFALALRKDEQYF. The DNA for the CDR3 is TGTGCCAGCAGTCCCTTTGCGCTAGCCCTACGGAAGGACGAGCAGTACTTC.

The J gene is TRBJ1-6, the V gene TRBV27; 9 bases are shared with TRBD1. V lost 4 bases, J lost 8 bases, and 3 bases stayed unmatched. This CDR3 is built from 14 residues. Per the germline V gene, CDR1 is MNHEY and CDR2 is SMNVEV (reference sequence). CDR3 nucleotides: TGTGCCAGCAGTTCGAGGACAGGGGATTCACCCCTCCACTTT. Protein sequence: CASSSRTGDSPLHF.

The chain combines TRBV5-4 with TRBJ2-2, with D possibly TRBD2 on 7 matching bases. Germline-derived CDR1 and CDR2 are SGHNT and YYREEE (reference sequence). Trimming took off 3 bases at V and 0 bases at J, with 12 bases between the two ends. The length of the CDR3 is 16 residues. CDR3 loop: CASSWGGTANTGELFF. For the CDR3, the DNA is TGTGCCAGCAGCTGGGGGGGCACCGCGAACACCGGGGAGCTGTTTTTT.

The chain employs TRBV6-5 and TRBJ1-2; 9 bases match TRBD1. The J segment lost 12 bases and the V segment lost 0 bases, leaving 11 bases of the junction unmatched. The CDR3 length is 15 residues. The V gene's germline CDR1 is MNHEY and CDR2 SVGAGI. CDR3 DNA: TGTGCCAGCAGTTACTCGGGAGGGACAGGGTTGGTGAACACCTTC. As protein: CASSYSGGTGLVNTF.

The chain couples TRBV19 to TRBJ2-2; 7 positions agree with TRBD1. Germline V CDR1 and CDR2: LNHDA, SQIVND (reference sequence). The ends lost 9 bases at V and 4 bases at J; junction bases unmatched: 11. This CDR3 contains 15 residues. For the CDR3, the DNA is TGTGCCAGCGCCCCAGCCGGGACAGTCACCGGGGAGCTGTTTTTT. As protein: CASAPAGTVTGELFF.

This clone was observed a single time. The chain combines TRBV3-1 (or the pseudogene TRBV3-2) with TRBJ2-1, with no clear D. Germline values: CDR1 LGHDT, CDR2 YNNKEL (reference sequence). The CDR3 length is 14 residues. V lost 1 base and J 7 bases, leaving 11 bases between the germline ends. The CDR3 here is CASSQVALGNEQFF. In nucleotides, the CDR3 is TGTGCCAGCAGCCAAGTCGCCCTAGGTAATGAGCAGTTCTTC.

This clone appeared a single time. V is TRBV18 and J is TRBJ2-2; D is uncertain. Trimming removed 4 bases from V and 1 base from J, with 7 bases in between. Germline-derived CDR1 and CDR2 are KGHSH and LQKENI. The CDR3 is 14 amino acids. The CDR3 region has the DNA TGTGCCAGCTCACTTTCGGGGAACACCGGGGAGCTGTTTTTT. Residues: CASSLSGNTGELFF.

This chain joins TRBV18 and TRBJ2-2, with D unclear. CDR1 KGHSH and CDR2 LQKENI come from the germline V gene. V was cut by 3 bases and J by 6 bases, with 11 bases left in between. The length of the CDR3 is 14 residues. The CDR3 protein is CASSPPLRPGELFF. The CDR3 DNA reads TGTGCCAGCTCACCCCCTTTGAGGCCCGGGGAGCTGTTTTTT.

This clone was picked up a small number of times. The chain employs TRBV4-1 and TRBJ2-1; D not resolved. V was shortened by 3 bases and J by 4 bases, with 10 bases between the two germline ends. This CDR3 has 14 residues. Germline CDR1 is MGHRA and CDR2 is YSYEKL. The CDR3 loop is CASSQAQVYNEQFF. Written as DNA, the CDR3 is TGCGCCAGCAGCCAGGCCCAGGTTTACAATGAGCAGTTCTTC.

The V gene is TRBV3-1 (or the pseudogene TRBV3-2), the J gene TRBJ2-7, with 7 nucleotides matching TRBD2. The CDR3 has 15 amino acids. Looked up from germline, CDR1 is LGHDT and CDR2 is YNNKEL (reference sequence). The J segment lost 1 base and the V segment lost 4 bases, leaving 7 bases of the junction unmatched. The CDR3 region has the DNA TGTGCCAGCAGCCCCCGGAGCGGGGATTCCTACGAGCAGTACTTC. Translation: CASSPRSGDSYEQYF.

The rearrangement joins TRBV7-2 to TRBJ2-1; TRBD1 is a possible D gene (5 bases). Trimming took off 2 bases at V and 7 bases at J, with 12 bases between the two ends. This CDR3 is 14 amino acids long. Germline V gene data show CDR1 as SGHTA and CDR2 as FQGNSA. The DNA for the CDR3 is TGTGCCAGCAGCTTACAGGGCCTGCTAAATGAGCAGTTCTTC. Amino acid sequence: CASSLQGLLNEQFF.

The V call is TRBV10-2, the J call TRBJ1-1; tentative D call: TRBD1 (6 bases). CDR3 length equals 13 residues. CDR1 and CDR2 from the germline V gene are WSHSY and SAAADI. V lost 6 bases and J 1 base, leaving 9 bases between the germline ends. CDR3: CASRTGQNTEAFF. CDR3 in DNA: TGCGCCAGCAGGACGGGACAGAACACTGAAGCTTTCTTT.

This rearrangement joins TRBV11-1 to TRBJ2-2, with a tentative D call TRBD1 (5 bases). This CDR3 spans 15 amino acids. Germline V gene data show CDR1 as SGHAT and CDR2 as FQDESV (reference sequence). Between the trimmed V and J ends, which lost 5 bases and 7 bases, there was a span of 17 bases. The CDR3 here is CASSDEGQGHGELFF. In nucleotides, the CDR3 is TGTGCCAGCAGCGACGAAGGGCAGGGCCACGGGGAGCTGTTTTTT.

Only one count was recorded for this clone. This chain connects TRBV5-4 to TRBJ2-5, with 13 bases lining up with TRBD2. This CDR3 is built from 14 residues. Per the germline V gene, CDR1 is SGHNT and CDR2 is YYREEE (reference sequence). Trimming cost V 4 bases and J 5 bases; bases outside gene matches: 2. The CDR3 sequence is CASSGLAGEETQYF. CDR3 nucleotides: TGTGCCAGCAGCGGACTAGCGGGGGAGGAGACCCAGTACTTC.

The CDR3 sequence is CAISEFDSYGYTF. In DNA, the CDR3 is TGTGCCATCAGTGAGTTTGACTCCTATGGCTACACCTTC. The gene calls are TRBV10-3 and TRBJ1-2; D call uncertain. V was pared by 1 base and J by 4 bases, with 7 bases between. In germline, CDR1 is ENHRY, CDR2 SYGVKD. The CDR3 runs 13 residues.

CDR3 protein: CAWRGPGGNTIYF. CDR3 bases: TGTGCCTGGCGAGGACCGGGAGGAAACACCATATATTTT. The chain links TRBV30 to TRBJ1-3; no definite D call. The V and J ends lost 5 bases and 4 bases respectively, with 12 bases between them. Germline values: CDR1 GTSNPN, CDR2 SVGIG (reference sequence). The CDR3 length is 13 residues.

This clone was detected once. The rearrangement joins TRBV6-1 to TRBJ2-3; D remains ambiguous. V lost 2 bases and J lost 6, with 3 bases in between. Germline V gene data show CDR1 as MNHNS and CDR2 as SASEGT. The CDR3 spans 11 residues. Here the CDR3 reads CASSELDTQYF. Written as DNA, the CDR3 is TGTGCCAGCAGTGAACTCGATACGCAGTATTTT.

The chain combines TRBV28 with TRBJ2-1, with TRBD1 as a possible D gene (6 bases). Germline loops: CDR1 MDHEN, CDR2 SYDVKM. V gave up 5 bases and J gave up 7 bases, with 12 bases separating them. This CDR3 region has 13 residues. DNA of the CDR3: TGTGCCAGCAGTACCGGGACAAAGAATGAGCAGTTCTTC. Amino acid sequence: CASSTGTKNEQFF.

V is TRBV2 and J is TRBJ1-1; possible D gene TRBD1, 5 bases. The CDR3 loop spans 16 amino acids. Looked up from germline, CDR1 is SNHLY and CDR2 is FYNNEI. Trimming shortened V by 7 bases and J by 0 bases, and 18 bases separated the two germline ends. The CDR3 loop reads CASIGPQGWVNTEAFF. CDR3 DNA: TGTGCCAGCATAGGGCCCCAGGGATGGGTGAACACTGAAGCTTTCTTT.

As for this clone: The sample holds other DNA sequences that translate to the same CDR3. The genes are TRBV12-3 or TRBV12-4 and TRBJ1-2, with TRBD1 identical over 7 bases. This CDR3 is built from 13 residues. After removal of 1 base from V and 6 bases from J, the junction contained 2 bases not matched to a gene. CDR3 region: CASSLGRGDGYTF. DNA of the CDR3: TGTGCCAGCAGTTTAGGCAGGGGGGATGGCTACACCTTC.

The chain recombines TRBV5-1 with TRBJ2-3; tentative D call: TRBD2 (6 bases). Germline CDR1 SGHRS, CDR2 YFSETQ. The CDR3 totals 14 residues. V was cut by 4 bases and J by 2 bases, with 11 bases left in between. The CDR3: CASSAGTSTDTQYF. The CDR3 region has the DNA TGCGCCAGCAGCGCCGGGACTTCCACAGATACGCAGTATTTT.

The chain combines TRBV3-1 (or the pseudogene TRBV3-2) with TRBJ2-7; D possibly corresponds to TRBD1 (5 bases). The CDR3 consists of 13 residues. V was pared by 2 bases and J by 7 bases, with 12 bases between. Germline CDR1 and CDR2: LGHDT and YNNKEL (reference sequence). The CDR3 here is CASSQLGVGEQYF. The CDR3 DNA sequence: TGTGCCAGCAGCCAATTAGGGGTGGGGGAGCAGTACTTC.

The rearrangement joins TRBV10-3 to TRBJ1-1; a possible D gene is TRBD1 (6 bases). This CDR3 is built from 14 residues. The V end lost 6 bases, the J end lost 0 bases, and 11 bases lay between the germline ends. The germline V gene has CDR1 ENHRY and CDR2 SYGVKD. The CDR3 protein is CAISAGVMNTEAFF. In nucleotides, the CDR3 is TGTGCCATCAGCGCAGGGGTCATGAACACTGAAGCTTTCTTT.

The rearrangement links TRBV6-5 to TRBJ1-4; 7 nucleotides match TRBD1. The CDR3 is 13 residues long. The ends lost 6 bases at V and 8 bases at J; junction bases unmatched: 6. Per germline, CDR1 MNHEY and CDR2 SVGAGI. As DNA, the CDR3 is TGTGCCAGCAGGCAAGGGGGCTGGGAAAAACTGTTTTTT. Protein sequence: CASRQGGWEKLFF.

A word on this clone: A much larger clone differs from this one at a single base, so this may be a read error. The CDR3 protein is CASSRQGDGYTF. The CDR3 bases are TGTGCCAGCAGCCGACAGGGGGATGGCTACACCTTC. The V gene is TRBV2, the J gene TRBJ1-2; 9 bases line up with TRBD1. The CDR3 contains 12 residues. V lost 6 bases to trimming and J lost 6 bases; unmatched junction nucleotides: 2. The germline gives CDR1 SNHLY, CDR2 FYNNEI.